The rows below give T cell receptor beta chains drawn from one sample of a study of T-cell memory formation after mild COVID-19. TCRdb re-called the 5' RACE reads through MiXCR, storing one row per CDR3 protein. Here the sample spans 250,000 to 350,000 distinct CDR3 sequences, less than 20% being singletons. The source material was PBMCs or a T cell subset sorted from them (not recorded which). Every receptor here comes from a man aged 18 to 30 who had mild COVID-19 (a few samples of this study predate the infection). Cell type and time point are not known. CDR3s include the opening cysteine and the closing phenylalanine or tryptophan. Each record gives: CDR3 DNA, CDR3 protein, D gene, clone size, V gene, J gene. D genes are given only for firm matches. Size values are once, few and many counts, or a class for expanded clones, and some rows have none.

TGTGCCAGCAGTTACTCCGGACAGCACTATGGCTACACCTTC	CASSYSGQHYGYTF	.	few	TRBV6-5	TRBJ1-2
TGTGCCACCGTTCAAAACGGGAACACTGAAGCTTTCTTT	CATVQNGNTEAFF	.	.	TRBV6-2/TRBV6-3	TRBJ1-1
TGTGCCAGCAGCTCAATTTCCGCGAGTGAGCAGTTCTTC	CASSSISASEQFF	.	.	TRBV7-2	TRBJ2-1
TGCGCCAGCAGCCAAGTGGTCTTTTCACCGGTCTACGAGCAGTACTTC	CASSQVVFSPVYEQYF	.	few	TRBV4-1	TRBJ2-7
TGTGCCAGCAGTTGGGCCCACACTGAAGCTTTCTTT	CASSWAHTEAFF	.	.	TRBV6-2/TRBV6-3	TRBJ1-1
TGTGCCAGCAGTGACGAAGCGGGGGGCACAGATACGCAGTATTTT	CASSDEAGGTDTQYF	TRBD2	many	TRBV6-4	TRBJ2-3
TGTGCCAGCAGCCTTTTCCTCTCTGGGGCCAACGTCCTGACTTTC	CASSLFLSGANVLTF	.	few	TRBV7-9	TRBJ2-6
TGCAGTGCTAGAAAGGGGAATCAGCCCCAGCATTTT	CSARKGNQPQHF	.	few	TRBV20-1	TRBJ1-5
TGTGCCAGCAGCCCCGAGGGGCGGTATGGCTACACCTTC	CASSPEGRYGYTF	.	.	TRBV7-3	TRBJ1-2
TGTGCCGGGGCAGGGACCTACGAGCAGTACTTC	CAGAGTYEQYF	.	.	TRBV30	TRBJ2-7
TGTGCCAGCAGTCAGTCCGGGGTCTATGGCTACACCTTC	CASSQSGVYGYTF	.	few	TRBV6-5	TRBJ1-2
TGTGCCAGCTCACCAGGGATGACGAACACCGGGGAGCTGTTTTTT	CASSPGMTNTGELFF	.	.	TRBV18	TRBJ2-2
TGTGCCAGCAGCTACCTGGGGGGCCGCACTGAAGCTTTCTTT	CASSYLGGRTEAFF	.	few	TRBV6-2/TRBV6-3	TRBJ1-1
TGTGCCTGGAGTGAGGGGAACGGCAATCAGCCCCAGCATTTT	CAWSEGNGNQPQHF	.	.	TRBV30	TRBJ1-5
TGCGCCAGCAGCCTCCCGACCCTGGCAGCCACAGATACGCAGTATTTT	CASSLPTLAATDTQYF	.	.	TRBV4-1	TRBJ2-3
TGCGCCAGCAGCGCCACTGGGTCCTTCTATGGCTACACCTTC	CASSATGSFYGYTF	.	few	TRBV5-1	TRBJ1-2
TGTGCCAGCAGTTTAACGACAGGGGTGGGGTTTCAGCCCCAGCATTTT	CASSLTTGVGFQPQHF	TRBD1	few	TRBV12-3/TRBV12-4	TRBJ1-5
TGTGCCAGCAGTTTCAGGGGTCCAAATGAAAAACTGTTTTTT	CASSFRGPNEKLFF	.	.	TRBV6-5	TRBJ1-4
TGCAGTGCTGGGACTAGCGGGGGTTACTACAATGAGCAGTTCTTC	CSAGTSGGYYNEQFF	TRBD2	.	TRBV20-1	TRBJ2-1
TGTGCCAGCAGCTTCTTTGGGTTAAGGAACACTGAAGCTTTCTTT	CASSFFGLRNTEAFF	.	few	TRBV7-9	TRBJ1-1
TGCAGTGCTAGGGGCGCAGCAGAGACCCAGTACTTC	CSARGAAETQYF	.	.	TRBV20-1	TRBJ2-5
TGCGCCAGCAGCCAGGGGACTAGCGGGTCTTTCACAGATACGCAGTATTTT	CASSQGTSGSFTDTQYF	TRBD2	.	TRBV4-3	TRBJ2-3
TGCGCCAGCAGCCAATTATTCGGACAGATCCGATCACCCCTCCACTTT	CASSQLFGQIRSPLHF	.	few	TRBV4-1	TRBJ1-6
TGTGCCAGCAGCCTTAGCGGGGGTCGGGATGAGCAGTTCTTC	CASSLSGGRDEQFF	TRBD2	.	TRBV7-3	TRBJ2-1
TGTGCCAGCAGCTTAGAGGGGTCTACGGGGTTCTTC	CASSLEGSTGFF	.	few	TRBV7-9	TRBJ2-1
TGTGCCAGCAGTTTATACCCGCCGGGACCAGTCTCTGGAAACACCATATATTTT	CASSLYPPGPVSGNTIYF	.	few	TRBV28	TRBJ1-3
TGCAGTGCTAGACCCGGACAGTTTCGCAATCAGCCCCAGCATTTT	CSARPGQFRNQPQHF	.	few	TRBV20-1	TRBJ1-5
TGCGCCAGCAGTCAAAGGAACGGGGGGTTCTTTGAGCAGTTCTTC	CASSQRNGGFFEQFF	TRBD2	few	TRBV23-1	TRBJ2-1
TGTGCCAGCAGCACCCAACCCGGGCCTGGGGCCAACGTCCTGACTTTC	CASSTQPGPGANVLTF	.	.	TRBV7-2	TRBJ2-6
TGTGCCAGCAGTTTCGGGGGTCGGACTGAAGCTTTCTTT	CASSFGGRTEAFF	.	few	TRBV27	TRBJ1-1
TGTGCCAGCAGCTCCGCCCCCGGGGTCGCTGAGCAGTTCTTC	CASSSAPGVAEQFF	.	many	TRBV7-3	TRBJ2-1
TGCAGTGCTAGAGATCGGCGACAGGGTGGTCAGCCCCAGCATTTT	CSARDRRQGGQPQHF	TRBD1	few	TRBV20-1	TRBJ1-5
TGTGCCAGCAGTGAATATGGGGGGTATCCCTACGAGCAGTACTTC	CASSEYGGYPYEQYF	.	.	TRBV6-1	TRBJ2-7
TGTGCCAGCAACCTCGGCTCTGGAAACACCATATATTTT	CASNLGSGNTIYF	.	few	TRBV11-2	TRBJ1-3
TGCGCCAGCAGCCAAGTGGGATCATGGGGAGACACCGGGGAGCTGTTTTTT	CASSQVGSWGDTGELFF	.	few	TRBV4-3	TRBJ2-2
TGCGCCAGCAGCCAAATGGGACCGGGCAATCAGCCCCAGCATTTT	CASSQMGPGNQPQHF	.	.	TRBV4-1	TRBJ1-5
TGTGCCAGCCTTAACAGCCCGGGTATCACTGAAGCTTTCTTT	CASLNSPGITEAFF	.	few	TRBV6-6	TRBJ1-1
TGCAGCGTTGTACAAGGAAACTATGGCTACACCTTC	CSVVQGNYGYTF	.	.	TRBV29-1	TRBJ1-2
TGCGCCAGCAGACCCCGGGACAGGCCCGGGGGCCAGTACTTC	CASRPRDRPGGQYF	TRBD1	few	TRBV4-1	TRBJ2-5
TGTGCCAGCAAAAGGAGCTCCTATAATTCACCCCTCCACTTT	CASKRSSYNSPLHF	.	many	TRBV6-2/TRBV6-3	TRBJ1-6
TGTGCCAGCTCACCAGGGACAGGGTTGGATCAGCCCCAGCATTTT	CASSPGTGLDQPQHF	TRBD1	.	TRBV18	TRBJ1-5